The rows below give T cell receptor beta chains drawn from one sample of a study of blood T cell repertoires in COVID-19. Method: immunoSEQ multiplex PCR; TCRdb's copy keeps in-frame clones and lacks some. Found here are about 61,000 clones, about 80% of them singletons; the top ten hold roughly 20%. Sequenced: peripheral blood. Receptors originate from an elderly man with active or convalescent COVID-19. CDR3s include the opening cysteine and the closing phenylalanine or tryptophan. D genes are given only for firm matches. Where a row states a size, it is once, few, many or the class of an expanded clone; other rows omit it.

V	size	D	J	CDR3	DNA
TRBV9	NA	TRBD2	TRBJ2-3	CASSVEGAGGHTQYF	TGTGCCAGCAGCGTAGAAGGAGCGGGGGGGCATACGCAGTATTTT
TRBV24-1	many	NA	TRBJ2-1	CATSDFTGQGNEQFF	TGTGCCACCAGTGATTTTACGGGCCAGGGGAATGAGCAGTTCTTC
TRBV28	NA	NA	TRBJ2-7	CASSDTGTHEQYF	TGTGCCAGCAGTGATACAGGGACCCACGAGCAGTACTTC
TRBV20-1	few	NA	TRBJ2-7	CSAFNYEQYF	TGCAGTGCTTTCAACTACGAGCAGTACTTC
TRBV4-1	many	TRBD1	TRBJ1-3	CASSRRETGSGNTIYF	TGCGCCAGCAGCCGCAGAGAGACAGGGTCTGGAAACACCATATATTTT
TRBV6-5	NA	NA	TRBJ1-2	CASSYSIHSLNYGYTF	TGTGCCAGCAGTTACTCGATACATTCTTTAAACTATGGCTACACCTTC
TRBV5-1	once	NA	TRBJ2-7	CASSFQVGVSYEQYF	TGCGCCAGCAGCTTCCAGGTAGGGGTCTCCTACGAGCAGTACTTC
TRBV18	once	TRBD1	TRBJ1-4	CASSPRQGSNEKLFF	TGTGCCAGCTCACCGAGACAGGGTAGTAATGAAAAACTGTTTTTT
TRBV24-1	NA	NA	TRBJ2-5	CATSDTGTLGETQYF	TGTGCCACCAGTGACACCGGGACACTCGGGGAGACCCAGTACTTC
TRBV28	many	TRBD2	TRBJ2-1	CASSFPNLAGTSEQFF	TGTGCCAGCAGTTTTCCAAATCTAGCGGGAACCAGTGAGCAGTTCTTC
TRBV3-1/TRBV3-2	NA	NA	TRBJ2-7	CASSLGAYEQYF	TGTGCCAGCAGTTTAGGGGCCTACGAGCAGTACTTC
TRBV11-2	NA	NA	TRBJ1-6	CASSFSYSPLHF	TGTGCCAGCAGCTTTTCTTATTCACCCCTCCACTTT
TRBV18	NA	NA	TRBJ2-2	CASSPSELTPTGELFF	TGTGCCAGCTCGCCAAGTGAACTAACCCCCACCGGGGAGCTGTTTTTT